A selection of T cell receptor beta chains follows, all from one sample in a study of early T cells in non-severe SARS-CoV-2 infection. TCRdb recomputed calls from the 5' RACE reads with MiXCR, one row per CDR3 protein. Altogether roughly 90,000 distinct CDR3 sequences are present, around 13% being singletons, with the ten largest covering 5% to 7%. Input material: whole blood. The receptors come from an adult who was a healthcare worker with PCR-confirmed SARS-CoV-2 infection or an uninfected control (not recorded which). Each CDR3 is given with its conserved first and last residue. Each record gives: V gene, D gene, clone size, J gene, CDR3 DNA, CDR3 protein. A D gene is named only where the DNA matches it firmly. The size entry is marked missing in some rows and otherwise reads once, few, many or a size class.

>TRBV3-1|.|.|TRBJ2-3
TGTGCCAGCAGCCAGGCTACTACGCAGTATTTT
CASSQATTQYF
>TRBV10-3|TRBD2|.|TRBJ2-3
TGTGCCATCAGAAAATCCGGGACTAGCGGGAGATCTAGCACAGATACGCAGTATTTT
CAIRKSGTSGRSSTDTQYF
>TRBV5-4|.|many|TRBJ1-4
TGTGCCAGCAGCTTATCAGGGCGTAATGAAAAACTGTTTTTT
CASSLSGRNEKLFF
>TRBV7-2|.|.|TRBJ2-1
TGTGCCAGCAGCTTAGCTGGGTTTTACGCTGTGCAGTTCTTC
CASSLAGFYAVQFF
>TRBV11-2|.|many|TRBJ2-3
TGTGCCAGCAGCTTAGAAGAGTCTGGACCCGGGGTGGCAGATACGCAGTATTTT
CASSLEESGPGVADTQYF
>TRBV27|.|few|TRBJ2-2
TGTGCCAGCAGTGTTATGTCGGCTCCGAACACCGGGGAGCTGTTTTTT
CASSVMSAPNTGELFF
>TRBV4-3|.|.|TRBJ2-7
TGCGCCAGCAGCCAAGATGGGGCCTCCCGCTACGAGCAGTACTTC
CASSQDGASRYEQYF
>TRBV18|.|.|TRBJ1-3
TGTGCCAGCTCAGGGCCCGTCTCTGGAAACACCATATATTTT
CASSGPVSGNTIYF
>TRBV20-1|.|few|TRBJ1-2
TGCAGCGGGGAAAGGGGGTATGGCTACACCTTC
CSGERGYGYTF
>TRBV6-4|.|few|TRBJ1-5
TGTGCCAGCAGACAGTCTAGCAATCAGCCCCAGCATTTT
CASRQSSNQPQHF
>TRBV3-1|.|.|TRBJ2-7
TGTGCCAGCAGCCAAGGCGGGCTCCCCTACGAGCAGTACTTC
CASSQGGLPYEQYF
>TRBV7-2|.|once|TRBJ1-1
TGTGCCAGCAGCTTAGTTCAGATGAACACTGAAGCTTTCTTT
CASSLVQMNTEAFF
>TRBV27|.|few|TRBJ2-1
TGTGCCAGCAGTCCCATAAACTACAATGAGCAGTTCTTC
CASSPINYNEQFF
>TRBV10-3|TRBD1|many|TRBJ2-7
TGTGCCATCAGTGGGACAGGGTCTTACGAGCAGTACTTC
CAISGTGSYEQYF
>TRBV28|TRBD1|.|TRBJ1-2
TGTGCCAGCAGGACCCCAGGGGGCTCCAACACCTTC
CASRTPGGSNTF
>TRBV28|.|.|TRBJ2-7
TGTGCCAGCACTCCCTCGGACAGCCCCTACGAGCAGTACTTC
CASTPSDSPYEQYF
>TRBV6-9|.|.|TRBJ2-6
TGTGCCAGCATTGAGGGTGCGGGGTCTGGGGCCAACGTCCTGACTTTC
CASIEGAGSGANVLTF
>TRBV5-1|.|.|TRBJ2-7
TGCGCCAGCAGCACCGACACAAACTCCTACGAGCAGTACTTC
CASSTDTNSYEQYF
>TRBV7-8|TRBD2|.|TRBJ2-7
TGTGCCAGCAGCCCGAGCGGGAGCTCCTACGAGCAGTACTTC
CASSPSGSSYEQYF
>TRBV29-1|TRBD1|few|TRBJ2-7
TGCAGCGTTGGAAGACAGGGGAGCTCCTACGAGCAGTACTTC
CSVGRQGSSYEQYF
>TRBV6-4|.|few|TRBJ1-1
TGTGCCAGCAGTACACACAGCTCTACTGAAGCTTTCTTT
CASSTHSSTEAFF
>TRBV12-3/TRBV12-4|TRBD1|.|TRBJ1-1
TGTGCCAGCAGTTCACCCCTTCTTGACAGGGGAGGGACTGAAGCTTTCTTT
CASSSPLLDRGGTEAFF
>TRBV20-1|.|few|TRBJ2-3
TGCAGTGCTAGAGGGGGGACCCAGCGGATAGCGCAGTATTTT
CSARGGTQRIAQYF
>TRBV7-6|.|few|TRBJ2-7
TGTGCCAGCAGCCGTCGGGGTACGAGCTACGAGCAGTACTTC
CASSRRGTSYEQYF
>TRBV19|TRBD1|.|TRBJ1-2
TGTGCCAGTACCTCGACAGGGACGTTCTATGGCTACACCTTC
CASTSTGTFYGYTF
>TRBV11-3|TRBD1|.|TRBJ2-5
TGTGCCAGCATCAAGGGACAGGGGGTTGAGACCCAGTACTTC
CASIKGQGVETQYF
>TRBV13|.|few|TRBJ1-6
TGTGCCAGCAGCTTATCTACAAAGAGCTCCTATAATTCACCCCTCCACTTT
CASSLSTKSSYNSPLHF
>TRBV10-3|TRBD2|.|TRBJ2-1
TGTGCCATCATGGGCGGGGGGGTTCGTGAGCAGTTCTTC
CAIMGGGVREQFF
>TRBV7-2|.|few|TRBJ2-1
TGTGCCAGCAGCCCCGGAGGGACAGTCATCAATGAGCAGTTCTTC
CASSPGGTVINEQFF
>TRBV20-1|.|.|TRBJ1-3
TGCAGTGCTGGGGGCTCTGGAAACACCATATATTTT
CSAGGSGNTIYF
>TRBV20-1|.|few|TRBJ1-5
TGCAGTGCTGGCGGGACGGCCAATCAGCCCCAGCATTTT
CSAGGTANQPQHF
>TRBV28|.|many|TRBJ2-5
TGTGCCAGCAGTTTTGAGGACAGACAAGAGACCCAGTACTTC
CASSFEDRQETQYF
>TRBV6-6|.|.|TRBJ2-7
TGTGCCAGCAGTTACTCGGGGACCTCCTACGAGCAGTACTTC
CASSYSGTSYEQYF
>TRBV7-9|.|many|TRBJ2-1
TGTGCCAGCAGCTTAGGTGGATGGTTCTTC
CASSLGGWFF
>TRBV27|.|.|TRBJ2-2
TGTGCCAGCAACCCCACGACGGGGGACGGGGAGCTGTTTTTT
CASNPTTGDGELFF
>TRBV28|.|.|TRBJ1-1
TGTGCCAGCGGGAAACAGGGAGGCACTGAAGCTTTCTTT
CASGKQGGTEAFF
>TRBV18|TRBD1|few|TRBJ1-2
TGTGCCAGCTCACCACCTGAACGACAGGGCTATGGCTACACCTTC
CASSPPERQGYGYTF
>TRBV4-1|.|many|TRBJ2-3
TGCGCCAGCAGCCAAGCGGGACTCCCTAGGGATACGCAGTATTTT
CASSQAGLPRDTQYF
>TRBV6-5|TRBD1|many|TRBJ1-1
TGTGCCAGCAGTTATAGGGGGGGACAGATTTCTGAAGCTTTCTTT
CASSYRGGQISEAFF
>TRBV3-1|TRBD2|.|TRBJ2-5
TGTGCCAGCGTATATAGCGGGGGGGCGGAGACCCAGTACTTC
CASVYSGGAETQYF
>TRBV6-5|.|few|TRBJ1-6
TGTGCCAGCATGACACCGATCTCCTATAATTCACCCCTCCACTTT
CASMTPISYNSPLHF
>TRBV11-3|TRBD2|.|TRBJ2-1
TGTGCCAGCAGCTTACGCGGGGGTTCCTACAATGAGCAGTTCTTC
CASSLRGGSYNEQFF
>TRBV6-5|.|few|TRBJ2-7
TGTGCCAGCCTCGAAGCCGGGTCTTGGGAGCAGTACTTC
CASLEAGSWEQYF
>TRBV2|.|.|TRBJ2-3
TGTGCCAGCAGTGAATGGGGGGAGCCTTTCCGACCAGATACGCAGTATTTT
CASSEWGEPFRPDTQYF
>TRBV6-1|.|few|TRBJ2-1
TGTGCCAGCAGTGTGTGGGACAACTACAATGAGCAGTTCTTC
CASSVWDNYNEQFF
>TRBV7-6|.|many|TRBJ2-3
TGTGCCAGCAGCTCAATGGGAACAGATACGCAGTATTTT
CASSSMGTDTQYF
>TRBV10-3|TRBD1|.|TRBJ2-1
TGTGCCATCAGTGAGTCAGGACAGGGAGGCTCCTACAATGAGCAGTTCTTC
CAISESGQGGSYNEQFF
>TRBV7-9|TRBD2|.|TRBJ2-3
TGTGCCAGCAGCTCACCGGGACTAGCGGGGTCCCCCACAGATACGCAGTATTTT
CASSSPGLAGSPTDTQYF
>TRBV6-4|TRBD1|.|TRBJ2-3
TGTGCCAGCAGCGCCGGGACAGGGGTCTTCACAGATACGCAGTATTTT
CASSAGTGVFTDTQYF
>TRBV28|.|few|TRBJ2-7
TGTGCCAGCAGTTTAGACGGGGACCCGAGCTCCTACGAGCAGTACTTC
CASSLDGDPSSYEQYF
>TRBV5-1|.|few|TRBJ1-2
TGCGCCAGCAGCGAGGAGGCTAACTATGGCTACACCTTC
CASSEEANYGYTF
>TRBV4-1|.|few|TRBJ2-7
TGCGCCAGCAGCCCGGTCTCCGAACCAAGCTCCTACGAGCAGTACTTC
CASSPVSEPSSYEQYF
>TRBV25-1|TRBD2|.|TRBJ2-3
TGTGCCAGCACTGAGGCTAGCGGAGGCACAGATACGCAGTATTTT
CASTEASGGTDTQYF
>TRBV4-2|.|.|TRBJ2-7
TGTGCCAGCAGCCAAGAGTCGCACAGGGTTTTGTACGAGCAGTACTTC
CASSQESHRVLYEQYF
>TRBV20-1|.|.|TRBJ1-1
TGCAGTGCTAGAGACTGGGAGGGGGCTTTCTTT
CSARDWEGAFF
>TRBV20-1|.|.|TRBJ2-7
TGCAGTGCACGCAGGACCTACGAGCAGTACTTC
CSARRTYEQYF
>TRBV10-1|TRBD1|.|TRBJ2-7
TGCGCCAGCAGTGATGGGACAGTCGCCTACGAGCAGTACTTC
CASSDGTVAYEQYF
>TRBV3-1|TRBD1|once|TRBJ2-3
TGTGCCAGCAGCCAAGGACAGGGCCCGTTCCATACGCAGTATTTT
CASSQGQGPFHTQYF
>TRBV9|TRBD1|few|TRBJ2-2
TGTGCCAGTACTAGGGACAGGGGGACCGGGGAGCTGTTTTTT
CASTRDRGTGELFF
>TRBV19|.|few|TRBJ2-2
TGTGCCAGTAGTATTACAGGGTCCACCGGGGAGCTGTTTTTT
CASSITGSTGELFF